This T cell receptor beta chain came from a study of blood T cells in healthy people across ages. Comment on this clonotype: The antigen remains undetermined.

Roughly 9.2 milliliters was the volume of peripheral blood drawn from each donor. Together with a sample-barcoded 5' primer, a J-beta primer mix was included in a second PCR lasting about 7 to 11 cycles. Any given sample supplied a minimum of 2.5 million CDR3-containing paired-end reads. TCRdb processed the 5' RACE reads anew with MiXCR; each CDR3 protein has one entry. The table has 1.8 million or so distinct CDR3 sequences, roughly 43% seen once; the top ten hold under 30%. Whole-study findings and limits: Bulk PBMC profiling left naive and antigen-experienced comparisons inconclusive. The fall in TCR beta diversity per million T cells was roughly linear with age.

The CDR3 sequence is 14 residues long. V shed 3 bases and J shed 7 bases, with 17 bases lying between them. Germline V gene data show CDR1 as DFQATT and CDR2 as SNEGSKA (reference sequence). The sample consisted of blood. The V gene is TRBV20-1, the J gene TRBJ2-3; D might be TRBD2 (6 bases). This receptor was taken from a human donor in good health. CDR3: CSARVPGTHNTQYF. CDR3 DNA sequence: TGCAGTGCTAGGGTTCCCGGGACTCATAATACGCAGTATTTT.